The 24 T cell receptor beta chains listed next were all sequenced from one sample in a study of shared clonotypes between healthy human individuals. Measured with immunoSEQ multiplex PCR; TCRdb has only the in-frame clones, and not every one. The top ten hold approximately 0.41% of the sample, which has 2 million to 2.5 million clones, roughly 90% seen once. Material for sequencing was naive CD4+ T cells from PBMCs. Subset of the sample: CD45RA+ positively selected. These receptors came from a man younger than 30 in good health. Some clones in this sample may be carry-over from other donors' samples.

This clone came up once. The V gene is TRBV5-1, the J gene TRBJ2-3; TRBD2 matches at 9 bases. J was trimmed by 4 bases and V by 4 bases; bases with no gene match: 4. The CDR3 runs 14 residues. The germline CDR1 and CDR2 sequences are SGHRS and YFSETQ. CDR3 loop: CASSPLAGADTQYF. The DNA for the CDR3 is TGCGCCAGCAGCCCCTTAGCGGGAGCAGATACGCAGTATTTT.

The table lists this clone with a count of one. This rearrangement joins TRBV12-2 to TRBJ2-2. TRBV12-2 is reported as a pseudogene. The CDR3 runs to 14 residues. The CDR3 reads CASRLGTFTGELFF. CDR3 DNA sequence: TGTGCAAGTCGCTTAGGAACGTTCACCGGGGAGCTGTTTTTT.

The gene calls are TRBV5-1 and TRBJ2-2; D unclear. The V gene lost 7 bases and the J gene lost 3 bases, with 13 bases spanning the gap. The germline V gene encodes CDR1 SGHRS and CDR2 YFSETQ. The CDR3 totals 14 residues. Here the CDR3 reads CASSVEVDTGELFF. Here the CDR3 DNA reads TGCGCCAGCTCAGTTGAAGTGGACACCGGGGAGCTGTTTTTT.

The chain has TRBV11-2 and TRBJ2-7; 11 bases align to TRBD1. The CDR3 has 16 residues. CDR1 SGHAT and CDR2 FQNNGV come from the germline V gene. Trimming took 5 bases from V and 6 from J; bases not matched to a gene: 12. This CDR3 reads CASSLTYRTGGGEQYF. The CDR3, as DNA: TGTGCCAGCAGCCTAACTTATCGGACAGGGGGCGGCGAGCAGTACTTC. Combining the CDR3 with reference TRBV11-2 and TRBJ2-7 gives the whole variable domain EAGVAQSPRYKIIEKRQSVAFWCNPISGHATLYWYQQILGQGPKLLIQFQNNGVVDDSQLPKDRFSAERLKGVDSTLKIQPAKLEDSAVYLCASSLTYRTGGGEQYFGPGTRLTVT.

The V call is TRBV29-1, the J call TRBJ1-2; D is unclear. This CDR3 is 11 amino acids long. The germline V and J ends were trimmed by 7 bases and 4 bases, with 10 bases remaining between them. Germline V gives CDR1 SQVTM, CDR2 ANQGSEA. The CDR3 protein is CSGPGFYGYTF. DNA for the CDR3: TGCAGCGGCCCGGGTTTCTATGGCTACACCTTC.

This chain uses TRBV5-1 with TRBJ2-3; either TRBD1 or TRBD2 may supply D (6 bases each). The germline V gene encodes CDR1 SGHRS and CDR2 YFSETQ. V shed 1 base and J shed 1 base, with 13 bases lying between them. The CDR3 loop spans 16 amino acids. The CDR3 sequence is CASSLTLGGGTDTQYF. Here the CDR3 DNA reads TGCGCCAGCAGCTTGACCCTCGGGGGCGGCACAGATACGCAGTATTTT.

This chain joins TRBV15 and TRBJ1-2; weak D call: TRBD1 (6 bases). Deletions cut 0 bases from V and 2 bases from J, with 10 bases between. There are 15 residues in the CDR3. Per the germline V gene, CDR1 is LNHNV and CDR2 is YYDKDF (reference sequence). The CDR3 reads CATSRDRGGNYGYTF. CDR3 nucleotide sequence: TGTGCCACCAGCAGAGACAGGGGTGGGAACTATGGCTACACCTTC.

A note on this clone: Distinct nucleotide sequences in the sample also encode this CDR3. V is TRBV18 and J is TRBJ1-4, with 9 bases matching TRBD1. The germline gives CDR1 KGHSH, CDR2 LQKENI. CDR3 size: 13 residues. Trimming at V came to 6 bases and at J to 8 bases, leaving 4 bases not matched to a gene. The CDR3 DNA follows: TGTGCCAGCTCCTCGGACAGGGGCGAAAAACTGTTTTTT. The encoded protein is CASSSDRGEKLFF. Supplemented by reference TRBV18 and TRBJ1-4, the full variable domain reads NAGVMQNPRHLVRRRGQEARLRCSPMKGHSHVYWYRQLPEEGLKFMVYLQKENIIDESGMPKERFSAEFPKEGPSILRIQQVVRGDSAAYFCASSSDRGEKLFFGSGTQLSVL.

V and J are TRBV27 and TRBJ2-7; maybe TRBD1 (5 bases). The CDR3 loop spans 16 amino acids. Deletions cut 1 base from V and 0 bases from J, with 13 bases between. Germline values: CDR1 MNHEY, CDR2 SMNVEV (reference sequence). CDR3 nucleotides: TGTGCCAGCAGTTTATGGGGCTATGGGGACTCCTACGAGCAGTACTTC. Its protein is CASSLWGYGDSYEQYF.

In its sample, this clone was seen a few times. The same CDR3 arises from other DNA sequences in this sample as well. The chain employs TRBV18 and TRBJ1-1, with TRBD1 as a possible D gene (6 bases). Germline V gene data show CDR1 as KGHSH and CDR2 as LQKENI. Trimming removed 3 bases from V and 0 bases from J, with 8 bases in between. The length of the CDR3 is 14 residues. As DNA, the CDR3 is TGTGCCAGCTCACCCCAGGGGATGAACACTGAAGCTTTCTTT. It translates to CASSPQGMNTEAFF.

The rearrangement joins TRBV18 to TRBJ2-2, with TRBD2 identical over 9 bases. This CDR3 has 18 residues. V was clipped by 5 bases and J by 2 bases; unmatched bases: 12. CDR1 is KGHSH and CDR2 is LQKENI in the germline V gene. This CDR3 reads CASSKNPGLASNTGELFF. The CDR3 DNA is TGTGCCAGCTCAAAAAACCCGGGACTAGCTTCAAACACCGGGGAGCTGTTTTTT. The full variable domain, in which reference TRBV18 and TRBJ2-2 provide the parts outside the CDR3, is NAGVMQNPRHLVRRRGQEARLRCSPMKGHSHVYWYRQLPEEGLKFMVYLQKENIIDESGMPKERFSAEFPKEGPSILRIQQVVRGDSAAYFCASSKNPGLASNTGELFFGEGSRLTVL.

The chain couples TRBV6-5 to TRBJ1-5; D call uncertain. CDR1 and CDR2 (germline): MNHEY, SVGAGI. The V end lost 2 bases, the J end lost 7 bases, and 9 bases lay between the germline ends. CDR3 size: 13 residues. CDR3 residues: CASSYASVQPQHF. CDR3 sequence (DNA): TGTGCCAGCAGTTACGCTTCGGTCCAGCCCCAGCATTTT.

The CDR3 coding sequence is TGTGCCAGTAGTTCTGCCCCCCTCATGAACACTGAAGCTTTCTTT. This translates into CASSSAPLMNTEAFF. The V and J genes are TRBV19 and TRBJ1-1, with D unclear. Germline CDR1 LNHDA, CDR2 SQIVND (reference sequence). CDR3 length equals 15 residues. Deletions cut 5 bases from V and 0 bases from J, with 13 bases between.

This clone was counted once. CDR3 sequence: CASRVAGTVGEQYF. Written as DNA, the CDR3 is TGTGCCAGCAGGGTAGCGGGAACTGTAGGGGAGCAGTACTTC. The J gene is TRBJ2-7, the V gene TRBV5-5, with 8 bases identical to TRBD2. J gave up 7 bases and V 5 bases, and 11 bases lay outside the gene matches. The CDR3 extends over 14 amino acids. Per germline, CDR1 SGHKS and CDR2 YYEKEE (reference sequence).

V gene TRBV6-1 combines with J gene TRBJ1-5; D gene unclear. The CDR3 covers 13 residues. Germline V gene lookup returns CDR1 MNHNS and CDR2 SASEGT. V shed 2 bases and J shed 11 bases, with 13 bases lying between them. DNA of the CDR3: TGTGCCAGCAGTGAATCCCCCTTAACGACCCAGCATTTT. It specifies CASSESPLTTQHF.

V and J are TRBV7-8 and TRBJ1-1; 8 nucleotides agree with TRBD1. The CDR3 extends over 14 amino acids. Germline V gene lookup returns CDR1 SGHVS and CDR2 FQNEAQ. The ends lost 5 bases at V and 4 bases at J; junction bases unmatched: 6. The CDR3 reads CASSRITGGTEAFF. The CDR3 bases are TGTGCCAGCAGCCGAATTACAGGGGGCACTGAAGCTTTCTTT.

Remarks on this clone: A junction boundary mismatches the germline segment, possibly from a read error. The J gene is TRBJ1-2, the V gene TRBV28; unclear D gene. The CDR3 sequence is 14 residues long. The germline gives CDR1 MDHEN, CDR2 SYDVKM. The CDR3 DNA reads TGTGCCAGCAGTTTAAGCATGCCTGACTATGGCTACATCTTC. Protein product: CASSLSMPDYGYIF.

This clone was observed once. The V gene is TRBV10-2, the J gene TRBJ2-3; D unclear. V shed 10 bases and J shed 6 bases, with 17 bases lying between them. Looked up from germline, CDR1 is WSHSY and CDR2 is SAAADI. The CDR3 has 13 residues. The CDR3 bases are TGCGCCACCGAGGAGAGGTTCAGGGATACGCAGTATTTT. Encoded protein: CATEERFRDTQYF.

This clone was detected only once. The J gene is TRBJ1-1, the V gene TRBV5-1; TRBD1 matches at 8 bases. V lost 5 bases, J lost 8 bases, and 11 bases stayed unmatched. Germline lookup yields CDR1 SGHRS and CDR2 YFSETQ. There are 14 residues in the CDR3. The CDR3 coding sequence is TGCGCCAGCAGTTCAGGGGGCGCAGGACGAGAAGCTTTCTTT. It is translated as CASSSGGAGREAFF.

V is TRBV7-2 and J is TRBJ1-1; D gene unclear. Trimming took off 5 bases at V and 0 bases at J, with 7 bases between the two ends. The germline CDR1 and CDR2 sequences are SGHTA and FQGNSA. The CDR3 runs to 13 residues. CDR3 sequence: CASSRPLNTEAFF. The CDR3 region has the DNA TGTGCCAGCAGCCGCCCCTTGAACACTGAAGCTTTCTTT.

This rearrangement joins TRBV6-6 to TRBJ1-1; D call uncertain. The CDR3 consists of 13 residues. Trimming removed 0 bases at V and 8 bases at J, with 10 bases between. Germline CDR1 MNHNY, CDR2 SVGAGI (reference sequence). The CDR3 sequence: CASSYSILVEAFF. The CDR3 DNA follows: TGTGCCAGCAGTTACTCGATCCTTGTGGAAGCTTTCTTT.

The genes are TRBV28 and TRBJ1-5; weak D call: TRBD1 (5 bases). The CDR3 contains 18 residues. The germline CDR1 and CDR2 sequences are MDHEN and SYDVKM. V was clipped by 1 base and J by 4 bases, with 20 bases between them. This chain's CDR3 is CASSLLSWGRMGNQPQHF. In DNA form, the CDR3 reads TGTGCCAGCAGTTTATTGAGTTGGGGGAGGATGGGAAATCAGCCCCAGCATTTT.

This sequence joins TRBV30 and TRBJ2-7, with TRBD1 matching over 7 bases. Germline V gives CDR1 GTSNPN, CDR2 SVGIG (reference sequence). This CDR3 region has 14 residues. Trimming cost V 4 bases and J 3 bases; bases outside gene matches: 9. Written as DNA, the CDR3 is TGTGCCTGGAACTTTGGGACAGCCTACTACGAGCAGTACTTC. As protein: CAWNFGTAYYEQYF.

The table lists this clone with a count of one. The V and J genes are TRBV27 and TRBJ2-6; 9 nucleotides match TRBD1. This CDR3 is 18 amino acids long. The germline V gene has CDR1 MNHEY and CDR2 SMNVEV (reference sequence). J gave up 4 bases and V 8 bases, and 15 bases lay outside the gene matches. The chain's CDR3 is CASRQKGQGLVGANVLTF. CDR3 in DNA: TGTGCCAGCCGACAGAAGGGACAGGGTCTTGTGGGGGCCAACGTCCTGACTTTC.